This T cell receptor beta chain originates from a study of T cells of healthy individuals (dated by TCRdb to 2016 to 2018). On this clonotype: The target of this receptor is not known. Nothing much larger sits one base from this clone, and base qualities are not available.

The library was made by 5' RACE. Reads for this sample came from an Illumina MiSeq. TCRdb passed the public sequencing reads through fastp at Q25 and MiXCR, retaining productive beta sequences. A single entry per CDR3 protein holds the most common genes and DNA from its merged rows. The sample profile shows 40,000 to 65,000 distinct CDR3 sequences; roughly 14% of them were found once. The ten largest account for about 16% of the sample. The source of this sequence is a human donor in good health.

The CDR3 loop reads CASGRWDTEAFF. The base sequence is TGTGCCAGCGGAAGATGGGACACTGAAGCTTTCTTT. The rearranged chain carries TRBV2 and TRBJ1-1, with an unclear D gene assignment. At the junction V is shortened by 8 bases and J by 3 bases, with 10 bases in between. From the cysteine up to the phenylalanine, the CDR3 has a length of 12 residues. Left in the record is the CDR3 DNA by itself, 36 bases read in frame from the first base. The germline V gene specifies SNHLY as CDR1 and FYNNEI as CDR2.